This T cell receptor (beta chain) was found in a study of blood T cells in healthy people across ages. Study conclusions and caveats: There were more naive CD4+ cells and higher diversity in long-lived donors than in aged donors.

V lost 0 bases to trimming and J lost 2 bases, with 19 bases between them. Germline CDR1 is MNHEY and CDR2 is SMNVEV (reference sequence). The CDR3 contains 18 residues. A second PCR of 7 to 11 cycles used a sample-barcoded 5' primer and a J-beta primer mix. Through a template-switch adaptor with 12 random nucleotides, each cDNA molecule received a tag. TCRdb redid the calling of the 5' RACE reads with MiXCR, one entry per CDR3 protein. The profile shows approximately 1.5 million distinct CDR3 sequences, about 45% of them singletons. Points on this clonotype: Its antigen is not identified.

This TCR was sampled from a woman under 30 in good health. The sample consisted of blood. The chain couples TRBV27 to TRBJ1-2; D ambiguous. The CDR3 loop reads CASSLSRVGLTNNYGYTF. The CDR3 DNA reads TGTGCCAGCAGTTTATCGAGAGTAGGGCTAACCAACAACTATGGCTACACCTTC.